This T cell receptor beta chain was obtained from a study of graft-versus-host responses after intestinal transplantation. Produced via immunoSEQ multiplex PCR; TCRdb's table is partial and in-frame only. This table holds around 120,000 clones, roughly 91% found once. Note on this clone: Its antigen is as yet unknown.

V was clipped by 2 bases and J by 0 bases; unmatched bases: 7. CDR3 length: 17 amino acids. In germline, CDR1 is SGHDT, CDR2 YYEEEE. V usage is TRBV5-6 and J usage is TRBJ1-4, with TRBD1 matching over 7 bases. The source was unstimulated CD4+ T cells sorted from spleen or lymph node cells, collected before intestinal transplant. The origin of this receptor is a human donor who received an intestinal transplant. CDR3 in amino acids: CASSFYRGGPTNEKLFF. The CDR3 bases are TGTGCCAGCAGCTTTTACAGGGGAGGTCCAACTAATGAAAAACTGTTTTTT.